This T cell receptor delta chain stems from a study of gamma-delta T cells after stem cell transplantation. From germline, CDR1 is TSWWSYY and CDR2 QGS. The ends lost 3 bases at V and 3 bases at J; junction bases unmatched: 28. The CDR3 extends over 23 amino acids. TCRdb reprocessed the RT-PCR reads using CATT. Here the sample spans approximately 2,600 delta-chain clones, approximately 20% being singletons. The receptor comes from a human donor. It is not recorded whose cells these are; they may come from a transplant donor. The sequenced sample consisted of gamma-delta T cells. The chain links TRDV1 to TRDJ1; TRDD3 aligns across 10 bases. CDR3 in DNA: TGTGCTCTTGGGGATCTTCCTTCTTTTACTAAGCTAATACTGGGGGATCGGTCCGATAAACTCATCTTT. Translating it yields CALGDLPSFTKLILGDRSDKLIF.